This TCR beta chain was identified in a study of control samples from healthy donors and cancer patients. Germline V gives CDR1 MGHRA, CDR2 YSYEKL. The CDR3 has 17 amino acids. Trimming left V 0 bases short and J 1 base short, with 15 bases between. Profiling relied on immunoSEQ multiplex PCR, and the TCRdb table lists in-frame clones only, not all of them. The repertoire includes around 130,000 clones, 70% to 90% of them detected once, and about 3.4% sits in the top ten. Sequencing was carried out using blood. The sequence derives from a man aged 45-65 years in good health. This chain uses TRBV4-1 with TRBJ1-1; D is undetermined. Written as DNA, the CDR3 is TGCGCCAGCAGCCAAGATATCTCAAAAGCCTCGAACACTGAAGCTTTCTTT. This sequence encodes CASSQDISKASNTEAFF.